This entry is about one T cell receptor beta chain. The data derive from a study of blood T cells in healthy people across ages. Primed by a sample-barcoded 5' primer and a J-beta primer mix, a second PCR proceeded for 7 to 11 cycles. TCRdb analysed the 5' RACE reads with MiXCR anew, one entry per CDR3 protein. This table holds more than 500,000 distinct CDR3 sequences, about 26% found once. The germline V and J ends were trimmed by 0 bases and 3 bases, with 8 bases remaining between them. CDR3 length equals 15 residues. CDR1 and CDR2 (germline): SGHDN, FVKESK. The same sample was also used in a study of T cells of mothers and their children. From that report: Samples were provided by three healthy Caucasian mothers and their six children. A slight, non-significant increase in overlap was found for related mother-child pairs relative to unrelated pairs.

The TCR originated in a boy aged 2-9 years in good health. Sequencing used blood. J is TRBJ1-4 and V is TRBV14; no definite D call. The chain's CDR3 is CASSQDAGANEKLFF. CDR3 nucleotides: TGTGCCAGCAGCCAAGATGCCGGGGCTAATGAAAAACTGTTTTTT.